The next 11 T cell receptor beta chains were all read from a single sample in a study of Graves' ophthalmopathy and Graves' hyperthyroidism. As the template, RNA transcripts were used to amplify TCR beta CDR3 regions. The first-round RT-PCR employed HTBI primers together with the Qiagen OneStep RT-PCR kit. A multiplex PCR was then performed as the second round. A single record per CDR3 protein comes from TCRdb applying MiXCR to the multiplex PCR reads. The sample consists of some 1.1 million distinct CDR3 sequences, roughly 35% of them appearing once. The sample comprised peripheral blood or thyroid tissue (not recorded which). The source of these receptors is an adult man with Graves' hyperthyroidism.

The chain joins TRBV20-1 to TRBJ2-7, with 13 positions matching TRBD2. CDR3 length equals 16 residues. Germline V gene data show CDR1 as DFQATT and CDR2 as SNEGSKA (reference sequence). Here the CDR3 reads CSQVVTSGRSSYEQYF. The CDR3, as DNA: TGCAGCCAGGTAGTGACTAGCGGGAGGTCCTCCTACGAGCAGTACTTC.

This clonotype was detected only a few times. This chain joins TRBV11-2 and TRBJ1-1; a possible D gene is TRBD1 (6 bases). The CDR3 covers 13 residues. CDR1 SGHAT and CDR2 FQNNGV come from the germline V gene. Deletions cut 2 bases from V and 7 bases from J, with 11 bases between. CDR3 amino acids: CASSLQLDSEAFF. The CDR3 DNA follows: TGTGCCAGCAGCTTACAACTGGACAGTGAAGCTTTCTTT.

This sequence joins TRBV7-9 and TRBJ2-5; 8 bases line up with TRBD2. CDR1 is SEHNR, CDR2 FQNEAQ, per germline (reference sequence). The trim removed 4 bases at V and 1 base at J, leaving 8 bases unmatched. The CDR3 is 16 residues long. Here the CDR3 DNA reads TGTGCCAGCAGCTCCCGGGGGGGGCGAGGCCAAGAGACCCAGTACTTC. Protein sequence: CASSSRGGRGQETQYF.

At least ten counts were recorded for this clonotype. V and J are TRBV7-6 and TRBJ2-2; the match to TRBD1 covers 7 bases. This CDR3 spans 17 amino acids. Germline lookup yields CDR1 SGHVS and CDR2 FNYEAQ. The V gene end was trimmed by 5 bases and the J gene end by 1 base; junction bases not matched to a gene: 10. Here the CDR3 reads CASSRPLGQRNTGELFF. CDR3 DNA sequence: TGTGCCAGCAGCCGTCCCCTGGGACAGAGGAACACCGGGGAGCTGTTTTTT.

Many counts were recorded for this clonotype. The genes are TRBV7-2 and TRBJ1-3; the D is unclear. This CDR3 is 16 amino acids long. V was trimmed by 1 base and J by 0 bases, leaving 10 bases between them. The germline gives CDR1 SGHTA, CDR2 FQGNSA. The CDR3 loop is CASSLGPPSSGNTIYF. The CDR3 DNA sequence: TGTGCCAGCAGCTTAGGCCCACCAAGCTCTGGAAACACCATATATTTT. The full variable domain, rest sourced from reference TRBV7-2 and TRBJ1-3, is GAGVSQSPSNKVTEKGKDVELRCDPISGHTALYWYRQSLGQGLEFLIYFQGNSAPDKSGLPSDRFSAERTGGSVSTLTIQRTQQEDSAVYLCASSLGPPSSGNTIYFGEGSWLTVV.

Concerning this clonotype itself: A single base separates this from a much larger clone, so it may be a read error. J is TRBJ2-7 and V is TRBV9, with D possibly being TRBD2 (5 bases). Trimming cost V 9 bases and J 2 bases, with 15 bases left between them. The germline V gene encodes CDR1 SGDLS and CDR2 YYNGEE. This CDR3 region has 13 residues. The CDR3 sequence: CANGSELAYEQYF. The CDR3 DNA is TGTGCCAACGGCAGCGAACTAGCCTACGAGCAGTACTTC.

This clonotype appeared many times. The rearrangement joins TRBV7-9 to TRBJ2-5; 9 bases fit TRBD1. This CDR3 spans 17 amino acids. V trimming: 0 bases; J trimming: 2 bases; junction bases outside the gene matches: 7. Germline-derived CDR1 and CDR2 are SEHNR and FQNEAQ (reference sequence). DNA of the CDR3: TGTGCCAGCAGCTTAGCCCTGGGACAGGGCGAACAAGAGACCCAGTACTTC. It is translated as CASSLALGQGEQETQYF.

This clonotype was picked up a small number of times. V gene TRBV6-5 combines with J gene TRBJ1-5; TRBD1 matches 8 bases. With 2 bases clipped from V and 0 bases from J, the junction kept 12 bases outside the gene matches. This CDR3 has 19 amino acids. Germline V gives CDR1 MNHEY, CDR2 SVGAGI. The DNA of the CDR3 is TGTGCCAGCAGTTACGTGCGGACAGGGCCGTGGTATAGCAATCAGCCCCAGCATTTT. It codes for CASSYVRTGPWYSNQPQHF.

This clonotype is a singleton in its sample. J is TRBJ2-2 and V is TRBV7-8; D could derive from TRBD1 or TRBD2 (5 bases each). V was cut by 8 bases and J by 9 bases, with 25 bases left in between. The V gene's germline CDR1 is SGHVS and CDR2 FQNEAQ. This CDR3 has 16 amino acids. CDR3 residues: CASRDGTGMILRELFF. CDR3 nucleotide sequence: TGTGCCAGCCGAGATGGGACGGGGATGATTCTACGGGAGCTGTTTTTT.

The V and J genes are TRBV10-2 and TRBJ2-5; D remains ambiguous. The length of the CDR3 is 14 residues. In germline, CDR1 is WSHSY, CDR2 SAAADI. Trimming took 0 bases from V and 4 from J, leaving 9 bases between them. The CDR3 bases are TGCGCCAGCAGTGAGTCGGAAGTGGGAGAGACCCAGTACTTC. This translates into CASSESEVGETQYF.

This clonotype was recorded many times. The rearrangement joins TRBV14 to TRBJ2-6; no firm D call. The germline V gene encodes CDR1 SGHDN and CDR2 FVKESK. CDR3 length: 13 residues. The V gene lost 3 bases and the J gene lost 12 bases, with 12 bases spanning the gap. The CDR3 bases are TGTGCCAGCAGCCACGGACGACCTCTCGTCCTGACTTTC. Its protein product is CASSHGRPLVLTF.